This T cell receptor (beta chain) was recorded in a study of cytomegalovirus exposure and HLA in healthy donors. As concerns this clone: Mismatch with germline at one junction end may stem from a read error.

13 Jbeta primers and 60 Vbeta primers were used for the PCR. The data were produced by immunoSEQ multiplex PCR, yet TCRdb's version contains in-frame clones alone and is incomplete. The sample lists approximately 140,000 clones; around three quarters were seen once. The CDR3 spans 14 residues. Germline V gene sequence: CDR1 SEHNR, CDR2 FQNEAQ (reference sequence). The chain links TRBV7-9 to TRBJ1-5; no reliable D call. Sequencing input: PBMCs. This TCR was recovered from a man aged 40-49 years in good health and CMV-seropositive. The CDR3 loop is CSSSLVASNQPQHF. CDR3 DNA sequence: TGTTCCAGCAGCTTAGTGGCTAGCAATCAGCCCCAGCATTTT. Full variable domain (remainder filled in from reference TRBV7-9 and TRBJ1-5): DTGVSQNPRHKITKRGQNVTFRCDPISEHNRLYWYRQTLGQGPEFLTYFQNEAQLEKSRLLSDRFSAERPKGSFSTLEIQRTEQGDSAMYLCSSSLVASNQPQHFGDGTRLSIL.